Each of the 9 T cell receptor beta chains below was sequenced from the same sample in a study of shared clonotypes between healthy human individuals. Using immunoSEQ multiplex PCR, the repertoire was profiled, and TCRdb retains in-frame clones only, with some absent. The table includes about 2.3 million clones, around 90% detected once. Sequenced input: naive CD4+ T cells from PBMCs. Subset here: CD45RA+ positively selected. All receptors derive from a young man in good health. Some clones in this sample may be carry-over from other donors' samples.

The CDR3: CASSQGAFGPTRETQYF. DNA for the CDR3: TGTGCCAGCAGCCAGGGGGCGTTTGGGCCGACGAGGGAGACCCAGTACTTC. The chain joins TRBV28 to TRBJ2-5; 8 bases agree with TRBD1. Germline V CDR1 and CDR2: MDHEN, SYDVKM. This CDR3 region has 17 residues. The junction had 17 bases not matched to a gene; V was cut back by 6 bases and J by 5 bases.

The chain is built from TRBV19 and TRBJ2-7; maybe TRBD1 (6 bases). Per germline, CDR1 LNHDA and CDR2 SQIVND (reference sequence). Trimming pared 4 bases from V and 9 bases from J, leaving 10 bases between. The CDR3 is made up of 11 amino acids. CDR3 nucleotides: TGTGCCAGTAGTAACAGGGATGGGCAGTACTTC. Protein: CASSNRDGQYF.

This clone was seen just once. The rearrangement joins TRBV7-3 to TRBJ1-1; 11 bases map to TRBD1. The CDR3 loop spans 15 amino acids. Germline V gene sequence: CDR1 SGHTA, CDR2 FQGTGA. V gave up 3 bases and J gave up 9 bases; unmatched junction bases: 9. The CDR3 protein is CASSLDRGQVQKAFF. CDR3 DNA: TGTGCCAGCAGCTTGGACAGGGGGCAAGTCCAGAAAGCTTTCTTT. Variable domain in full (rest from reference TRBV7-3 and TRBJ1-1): GAGVSQTPSNKVTEKGKYVELRCDPISGHTALYWYRQSLGQGPEFLIYFQGTGAADDSGLPNDRFFAVRPEGSVSTLKIQRTERGDSAVYLCASSLDRGQVQKAFFGQGTRLTVV.

CDR3 protein: CAISDAVTNYGYTF. The DNA of the CDR3 is TGTGCCATCAGTGACGCAGTAACTAACTATGGCTACACCTTC. The gene calls are TRBV10-3 and TRBJ1-2; D call uncertain. Germline CDR1 ENHRY, CDR2 SYGVKD. The V gene lost 3 bases and the J gene lost 0 bases, with 8 bases spanning the gap. This CDR3 region has 14 residues.

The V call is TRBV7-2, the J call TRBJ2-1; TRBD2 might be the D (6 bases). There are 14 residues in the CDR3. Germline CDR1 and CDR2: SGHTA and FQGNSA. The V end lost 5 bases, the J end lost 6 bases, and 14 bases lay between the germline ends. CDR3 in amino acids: CASSLMRGINEQFF. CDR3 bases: TGTGCCAGCAGCCTAATGCGGGGAATCAATGAGCAGTTCTTC.

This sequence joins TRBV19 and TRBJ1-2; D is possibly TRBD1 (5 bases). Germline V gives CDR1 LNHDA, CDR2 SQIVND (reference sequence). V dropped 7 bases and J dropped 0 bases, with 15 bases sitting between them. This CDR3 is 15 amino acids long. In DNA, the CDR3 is TGTGCCAGTACCCCGGCTGGGACGCCTAACTATGGCTACACCTTC. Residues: CASTPAGTPNYGYTF. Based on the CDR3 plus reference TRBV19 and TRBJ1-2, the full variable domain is DGGITQSPKYLFRKEGQNVTLSCEQNLNHDAMYWYRQDPGQGLRLIYYSQIVNDFQKGDIAEGYSVSREKKESFPLTVTSAQKNPTAFYLCASTPAGTPNYGYTFGSGTRLTVV.

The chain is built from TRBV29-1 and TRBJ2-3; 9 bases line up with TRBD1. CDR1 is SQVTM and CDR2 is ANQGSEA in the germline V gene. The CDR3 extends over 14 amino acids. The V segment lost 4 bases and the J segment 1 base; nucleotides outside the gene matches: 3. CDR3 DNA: TGCAGCGTTGGCCGGACAGGGGGCACAGATACGCAGTATTTT. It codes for CSVGRTGGTDTQYF.

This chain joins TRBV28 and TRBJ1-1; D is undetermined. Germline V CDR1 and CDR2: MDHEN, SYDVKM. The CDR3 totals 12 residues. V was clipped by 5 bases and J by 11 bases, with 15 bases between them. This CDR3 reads CASSRPHTWAFF. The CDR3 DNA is TGTGCCAGCAGTCGGCCCCATACTTGGGCTTTCTTT. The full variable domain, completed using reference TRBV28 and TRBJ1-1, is DVKVTQSSRYLVKRTGEKVFLECVQDMDHENMFWYRQDPGLGLRLIYFSYDVKMKEKGDIPEGYSVSREKKERFSLILESASTNQTSMYLCASSRPHTWAFFGQGTRLTVV.

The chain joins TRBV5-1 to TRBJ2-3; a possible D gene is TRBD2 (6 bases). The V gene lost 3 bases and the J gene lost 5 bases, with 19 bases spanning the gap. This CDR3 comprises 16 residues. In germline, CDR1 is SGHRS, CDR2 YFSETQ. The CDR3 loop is CASSSAPAPGVDTQYF. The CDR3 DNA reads TGCGCCAGCAGCTCCGCCCCGGCACCGGGGGTAGATACGCAGTATTTT.